Shown below are 20 T cell receptor beta chains from a single sample sequenced in a study of PD-L1 blockade in urothelial cancer. The method was immunoSEQ multiplex PCR; TCRdb's version includes in-frame clones alone and lacks a portion of them. The table includes about 81,000 clones, approximately 88% detected once. Documented time point: pretreatment peripheral blood. The sequences come from PBMCs, collected around atezolizumab (anti-PD-L1) treatment. The source of these receptors is an elderly woman with urothelial cancer.

V gene TRBV2 combines with J gene TRBJ1-1; TRBD1 might be the D (6 bases). Germline-derived CDR1 and CDR2 are SNHLY and FYNNEI. V lost 4 bases, J lost 3 bases, and 9 bases lay in between. The CDR3 has 13 residues. The CDR3 spells CASSVQGYTEAFF. In DNA, the CDR3 is TGTGCCAGCAGTGTGCAGGGGTACACTGAAGCTTTCTTT.

The J gene is TRBJ2-2, the V gene TRBV5-4; 7 nucleotides align to TRBD1. CDR3 size: 15 residues. In germline, CDR1 is SGHNT, CDR2 YYREEE (reference sequence). V shed 3 bases, J shed 4 bases, and the junction held 6 bases outside the gene matches. CDR3 sequence: CASSSPPGGTGELFF. The CDR3 DNA is TGTGCCAGCAGCTCCCCACCAGGGGGCACCGGGGAGCTGTTTTTT. Combining the CDR3 with reference TRBV5-4 and TRBJ2-2 gives the whole variable domain ETGVTQSPTHLIKTRGQQVTLRCSSQSGHNTVSWYQQALGQGPQFIFQYYREEENGRGNFPPRFSGLQFPNYSSELNVNALELDDSALYLCASSSPPGGTGELFFGEGSRLTVL.

V usage is TRBV28 and J usage is TRBJ2-3; no clear D. V lost 5 bases to trimming and J lost 6 bases, with 12 bases between them. The CDR3 spans 13 residues. Per the germline V gene, CDR1 is MDHEN and CDR2 is SYDVKM. The CDR3 sequence: CASSSAPRDTQYF. DNA for the CDR3: TGTGCCAGCAGTAGTGCACCTCGGGATACGCAGTATTTT.

The sample holds one count of this clone. The chain is built from TRBV2 and TRBJ2-7; tentative D call: TRBD1 (6 bases). This CDR3 has 15 amino acids. In germline, CDR1 is SNHLY, CDR2 FYNNEI. The V gene lost 2 bases and the J gene lost 7 bases, with 18 bases spanning the gap. The CDR3 sequence: CASSELGLTGIEQYF. CDR3 coding DNA: TGTGCCAGCAGTGAATTAGGACTCACAGGGATAGAGCAGTACTTC.

V gene TRBV20-1 combines with J gene TRBJ1-1; D is unclear. CDR3 length: 10 amino acids. Germline V gene data show CDR1 as DFQATT and CDR2 as SNEGSKA (reference sequence). CDR3 DNA: TGCAATGCCATGGAGACTGAAGCTTTCTTT. Amino acid sequence: CNAMETEAFF.

The chain employs TRBV6-1 and TRBJ2-5, with TRBD1 matching over 9 bases. J was trimmed by 5 bases and V by 5 bases; bases with no gene match: 6. The CDR3 sequence is 14 residues long. The germline V gene encodes CDR1 MNHNS and CDR2 SASEGT. Here the CDR3 reads CASSPQGALETQYF. The CDR3 bases are TGTGCCAGCAGTCCACAGGGGGCCCTGGAGACCCAGTACTTC.

V usage is TRBV5-4 and J usage is TRBJ2-5, with 9 nucleotides matching TRBD1. Germline CDR1 and CDR2: SGHNT and YYREEE (reference sequence). J was trimmed by 1 base and V by 5 bases; bases with no gene match: 6. The CDR3 loop spans 15 amino acids. Here the CDR3 DNA reads TGTGCCAGCAGACGACAGGGGGGGGCCCAAGAGACCCAGTACTTC. Encoded protein: CASRRQGGAQETQYF.

V is TRBV6-6 and J is TRBJ1-5; D call uncertain. Trimming shortened V by 9 bases and J by 7 bases, and 13 bases separated the two germline ends. This CDR3 contains 12 residues. Per germline, CDR1 MNHNY and CDR2 SVGAGI (reference sequence). CDR3 sequence reads: CASHMAEQPQHF. Here the CDR3 DNA reads TGTGCCAGTCACATGGCGGAACAGCCCCAGCATTTT.

The V gene is TRBV14, the J gene TRBJ1-1; D may be TRBD1 (5 bases). Germline V lookup: CDR1 SGHDN, CDR2 FVKESK. Trimming stripped 0 bases from V and 5 bases from J, with 7 bases between. This CDR3 spans 13 amino acids. CDR3 in amino acids: CASSQDRVTEAFF. CDR3 DNA: TGTGCCAGCAGCCAAGACAGGGTAACTGAAGCTTTCTTT. The entire variable domain, with the rest obtained from reference TRBV14 and TRBJ1-1, is as follows: EAGVTQFPSHSVIEKGQTVTLRCDPISGHDNLYWYRRVMGKEIKFLLHFVKESKQDESGMPNNRFLAERTGGTYSTLKVQPAELEDSGVYFCASSQDRVTEAFFGQGTRLTVV.

The rearrangement joins TRBV20-1 to TRBJ2-5, with D unresolved. CDR3 length: 10 residues. Between the trimmed V and J ends, which lost 3 bases and 5 bases, there was a span of 4 bases. Germline CDR1 is DFQATT and CDR2 is SNEGSKA (reference sequence). The CDR3 region has the DNA TGCAGTGCTAGTATTGAGACCCAGTACTTC. Encoded protein: CSASIETQYF.

The J gene is TRBJ1-5, the V gene TRBV19; D is perhaps TRBD1 (5 bases). CDR3 size: 15 residues. The V and J ends lost 5 bases and 2 bases respectively, with 13 bases between them. CDR1 and CDR2 from the germline V gene are LNHDA and SQIVND (reference sequence). CDR3 DNA sequence: TGTGCCAGTAGTCCAGAAGGGGTGGGCAATCAGCCCCAGCATTTT. It encodes CASSPEGVGNQPQHF.

This chain uses TRBV5-8 with TRBJ2-5, with 7 bases lining up with TRBD1. V gave up 0 bases and J gave up 3 bases; unmatched junction bases: 5. The CDR3 runs to 15 residues. CDR1 is SGHTS, CDR2 YDEGEE, per germline. In DNA, the CDR3 is TGTGCCAGCAGCTTGGCTTCAGGGGGAAAAGAGACCCAGTACTTC. This encodes CASSLASGGKETQYF.

V gene TRBV2 combines with J gene TRBJ2-1, with TRBD1 matching 11 bases. CDR1 is SNHLY and CDR2 is FYNNEI in the germline V gene. This CDR3 comprises 15 residues. V lost 5 bases, J lost 5 bases, and 5 bases stayed unmatched. CDR3 sequence reads: CASSKDRGRNNEQFF. The DNA for the CDR3 is TGTGCCAGCAGTAAGGACAGGGGGCGGAACAATGAGCAGTTCTTC.

The chain employs TRBV9 and TRBJ2-7; no clear D gene. Trimming removed 1 base from V and 1 base from J, with 12 bases in between. The germline gives CDR1 SGDLS, CDR2 YYNGEE. The CDR3 contains 15 residues. The CDR3 sequence is CASSVSPGSSYEQYF. The CDR3, as DNA: TGTGCCAGCAGCGTAAGCCCCGGGTCGTCCTACGAGCAGTACTTC.

The chain joins TRBV19 to TRBJ1-4; 8 bases map to TRBD1. Germline V lookup: CDR1 LNHDA, CDR2 SQIVND (reference sequence). The CDR3 is 17 residues long. V dropped 5 bases and J dropped 8; count of bases not matched to a gene: 16. This chain's CDR3 is CASSSPQGARGEEKLFF. DNA for the CDR3: TGTGCCAGTAGTTCCCCCCAGGGGGCAAGAGGAGAAGAAAAACTGTTTTTT.

This clone was counted once. The rearrangement joins TRBV10-2 to TRBJ1-1, with D possibly matching TRBD1 (6 bases). The CDR3 is 13 residues long. Germline loops: CDR1 WSHSY, CDR2 SAAADI. V was pared by 0 bases and J by 4 bases, with 6 bases between. In DNA, the CDR3 is TGCGCCAGCAGTGAGTCACAGGGCACTGAAGCTTTCTTT. Its protein is CASSESQGTEAFF.

In nucleotides, the CDR3 is TGTGCCAGCAGTCCCCGGGGAGGGGGTAAGGAAAAACTGTTTTTT. It yields the protein CASSPRGGGKEKLFF. V gene TRBV28 combines with J gene TRBJ1-4; possibly TRBD1 for D (6 bases). CDR1 MDHEN and CDR2 SYDVKM come from the germline V gene. The CDR3 totals 15 residues. Trimming removed 5 bases at V and 8 bases at J, with 18 bases between.

This chain joins TRBV5-1 and TRBJ2-7; 8 positions agree with TRBD1. From germline, CDR1 is SGHRS and CDR2 YFSETQ. The CDR3 sequence is 13 residues long. Trimming removed 4 bases from V and 12 bases from J; junction bases left unmatched: 12. CDR3 DNA: TGCGCCAGCAGCGCGCCCCCGGACAGGGTATGGTACTTC. Amino acids: CASSAPPDRVWYF.

This sequence joins TRBV27 and TRBJ2-7; the D gene is possibly TRBD2 (5 bases). The CDR3 consists of 11 residues. The ends were cut back, 5 bases at V and 9 bases at J, with 11 bases in the middle. Germline CDR1 and CDR2: MNHEY and SMNVEV (reference sequence). The CDR3: CASSGAGGQYF. CDR3 bases: TGTGCCAGCAGTGGCGCAGGAGGGCAGTACTTC.

The J gene is TRBJ2-1, the V gene TRBV5-1; D gene ambiguous. The CDR3 sequence is 13 residues long. V lost 1 base and J lost 8, with 10 bases in between. The germline gives CDR1 SGHRS, CDR2 YFSETQ. The CDR3 DNA is TGCGCCAGCAGCTTGTCTTGGCTAGATGAGCAGTTCTTC. Translated, it gives CASSLSWLDEQFF. The entire variable domain, with the rest obtained from reference TRBV5-1 and TRBJ2-1, is as follows: KAGVTQTPRYLIKTRGQQVTLSCSPISGHRSVSWYQQTPGQGLQFLFEYFSETQRNKGNFPGRFSGRQFSNSRSEMNVSTLELGDSALYLCASSLSWLDEQFFGPGTRLTVL.